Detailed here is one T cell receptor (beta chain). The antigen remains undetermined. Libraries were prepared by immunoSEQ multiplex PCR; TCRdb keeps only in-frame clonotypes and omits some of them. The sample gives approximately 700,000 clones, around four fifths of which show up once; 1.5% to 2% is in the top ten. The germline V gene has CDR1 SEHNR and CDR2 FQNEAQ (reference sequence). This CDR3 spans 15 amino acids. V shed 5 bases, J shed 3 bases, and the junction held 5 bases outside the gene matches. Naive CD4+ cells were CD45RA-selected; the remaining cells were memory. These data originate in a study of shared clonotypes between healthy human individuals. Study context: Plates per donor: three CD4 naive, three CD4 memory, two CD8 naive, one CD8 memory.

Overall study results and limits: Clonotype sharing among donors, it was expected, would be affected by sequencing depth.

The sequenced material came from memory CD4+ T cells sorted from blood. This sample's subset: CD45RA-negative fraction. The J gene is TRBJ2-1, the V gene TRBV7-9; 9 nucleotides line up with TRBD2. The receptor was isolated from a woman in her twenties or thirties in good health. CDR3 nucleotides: TGTGCCAGCAGCATTAGCGGGAGAATCTACAATGAGCAGTTCTTC. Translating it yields CASSISGRIYNEQFF.